The rows below give T cell receptor beta chains drawn from one sample of a study of shared clonotypes between healthy human individuals. This table comes from immunoSEQ multiplex PCR, and its TCRdb copy is limited to in-frame clones, with some not included. Of millions of clones listed, roughly nine tenths are singletons. Material: naive CD4+ T cells sorted from blood. The receptors come from a man aged 18 to 29 in good health. CDR3s include the opening cysteine and the closing phenylalanine or tryptophan. D genes are given only for firm matches. Not all rows give a size; the values are once, few, many and, for expanded clones, a class.

v_call,j_call,clone_size,d_call,cdr3_aa,cdr3_nt
TRBV5-1,TRBJ1-6,once,NA,CASSLANQGPGSPLHF,TGCGCCAGCAGCTTGGCCAATCAGGGGCCCGGATCACCCCTCCACTTT
TRBV5-6,TRBJ2-3,NA,NA,CASSFTHTADTQYF,TGTGCCAGCAGCTTTACCCACACTGCAGATACGCAGTATTTT
TRBV28,TRBJ1-3,NA,NA,CATLGVPSGNTIYF,TGTGCCACCCTCGGAGTCCCCTCTGGAAACACCATATATTTT
TRBV18,TRBJ2-5,NA,NA,CASSPGFQETQYF,TGTGCCAGCTCACCCGGGTTCCAAGAGACCCAGTACTTC
TRBV5-4,TRBJ1-2,once,NA,CASSLGDYGYTF,TGTGCCAGCAGCTTGGGTGACTATGGCTACACCTTC
TRBV30,TRBJ1-2,NA,NA,CAWSGLPNGYTF,TGTGCCTGGAGTGGTCTACCGAATGGCTACACCTTC
TRBV1,TRBJ2-7,NA,NA,CTSSQDGLASSSYEQYF,TGCACCAGCAGCCAAGATGGTCTAGCGAGTAGCTCCTACGAGCAGTACTTC
TRBV6-5,TRBJ2-5,NA,TRBD2,CASRTSALGRETQYF,TGTGCCAGCAGAACTAGCGCCCTAGGTAGAGAGACCCAGTACTTC
TRBV2,TRBJ1-3,NA,NA,CASSPLDNSGNTIYF,TGTGCCAGCAGTCCCCTTGATAACTCTGGAAACACCATATATTTT
TRBV10-1,TRBJ2-7,NA,NA,CASSADRRGEQYF,TGCGCCAGCAGTGCGGACCGGAGAGGCGAGCAGTACTTC
TRBV28,TRBJ2-3,NA,TRBD1,CASSSSGGRETDTQYF,TGTGCCAGCAGTAGCTCAGGGGGCCGAGAGACAGATACGCAGTATTTT
TRBV28,TRBJ1-5,few,TRBD1,CASSFGTANQPQHF,TGTGCCAGCAGTTTCGGGACAGCGAATCAGCCCCAGCATTTT
TRBV5-4,TRBJ2-2,NA,NA,CASSPTAGANTGELFF,TGTGCCAGCAGCCCTACTGCTGGGGCAAACACCGGGGAGCTGTTTTTT
TRBV7-2,TRBJ2-2,NA,TRBD2,CASSLAPTSGKVRELFF,TGTGCCAGCAGCTTAGCGCCGACTAGCGGGAAAGTCAGGGAGCTGTTTTTT
TRBV5-1,TRBJ2-7,NA,NA,CASNSGTTYEQYF,TGCGCCAGCAACTCGGGGACAACCTACGAGCAGTACTTC
TRBV6-1,TRBJ2-5,NA,NA,CATRWGPEETQYF,TGTGCCACTCGGTGGGGTCCCGAAGAGACCCAGTACTTC
TRBV4-1,TRBJ1-2,few,TRBD1,CASSQTGTESNYGYTF,TGCGCCAGCAGCCAAACAGGGACAGAGTCTAACTATGGCTACACCTTC
TRBV5-1,TRBJ2-6,NA,NA,CASSFNGLRLSGANVLTF,TGCGCCAGCAGCTTTAACGGGTTACGATTGTCTGGGGCCAACGTCCTGACTTTC
TRBV28,TRBJ2-5,NA,NA,CASSSLETQYF,TGTGCCAGCAGTTCACTGGAGACCCAGTACTTC
TRBV10-3,TRBJ1-1,NA,NA,CAISESSGPTEAFF,TGTGCCATCAGTGAGTCGTCAGGGCCCACTGAAGCTTTCTTT
TRBV19,TRBJ1-5,NA,TRBD1,CASSIDRANQPQHF,TGTGCCAGTAGCATTGACAGGGCCAATCAGCCCCAGCATTTT
TRBV6-1,TRBJ2-1,NA,NA,CASSPSNEQFF,TGTGCCAGCAGTCCCAGCAATGAGCAGTTCTTC
TRBV7-2,TRBJ2-2,NA,TRBD1,CASSQSVGQGAAGELFF,TGTGCCAGCAGCCAATCAGTCGGACAGGGGGCCGCCGGGGAGCTGTTTTTT